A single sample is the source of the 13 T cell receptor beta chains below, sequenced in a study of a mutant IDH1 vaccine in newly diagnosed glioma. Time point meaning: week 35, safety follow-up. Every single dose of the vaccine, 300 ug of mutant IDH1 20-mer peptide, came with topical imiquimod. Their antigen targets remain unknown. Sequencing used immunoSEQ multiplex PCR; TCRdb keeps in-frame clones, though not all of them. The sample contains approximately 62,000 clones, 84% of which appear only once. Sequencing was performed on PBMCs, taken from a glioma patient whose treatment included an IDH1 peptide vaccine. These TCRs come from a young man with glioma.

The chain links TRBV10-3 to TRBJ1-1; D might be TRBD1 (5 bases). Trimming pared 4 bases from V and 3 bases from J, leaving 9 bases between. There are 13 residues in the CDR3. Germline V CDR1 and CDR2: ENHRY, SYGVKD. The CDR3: CAISGRVDTEAFF. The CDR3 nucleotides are TGTGCCATCAGTGGCAGGGTGGACACTGAAGCTTTCTTT.

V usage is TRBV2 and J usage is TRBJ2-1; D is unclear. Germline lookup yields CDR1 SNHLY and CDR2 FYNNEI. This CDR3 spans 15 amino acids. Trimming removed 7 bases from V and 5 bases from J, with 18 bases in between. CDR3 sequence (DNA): TGTGCCAGCACCTCCGATCTTTCTAGGAACAATGAGCAGTTCTTC. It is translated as CASTSDLSRNNEQFF.

CDR3 DNA: TGTGCCAGCAGTTATAACAGGGGTTCGAACACCGGGGAGCTGTTTTTT. This gives the protein CASSYNRGSNTGELFF. This chain joins TRBV6-6 and TRBJ2-2; 7 positions agree with TRBD1. V lost 3 bases, J lost 0 bases, and 4 bases stayed unmatched. Looked up from germline, CDR1 is MNHNY and CDR2 is SVGAGI (reference sequence). This CDR3 is 16 amino acids long.

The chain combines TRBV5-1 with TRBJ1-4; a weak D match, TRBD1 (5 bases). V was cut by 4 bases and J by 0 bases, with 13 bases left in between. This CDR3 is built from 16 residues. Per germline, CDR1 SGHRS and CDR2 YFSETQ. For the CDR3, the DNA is TGCGCCAGCAGCACGGGACCCACTTCAACTAATGAAAAACTGTTTTTT. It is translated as CASSTGPTSTNEKLFF.

The chain's CDR3 is CASSPRSGWNQPQHF. The DNA for the CDR3 is TGTGCCAGCTCACCACGGAGCGGGTGGAATCAGCCCCAGCATTTT. The chain recombines TRBV18 with TRBJ1-5, with D hard to call. The germline V and J ends were trimmed by 1 base and 4 bases, with 11 bases remaining between them. CDR3 length equals 15 residues. Germline V gene data show CDR1 as KGHSH and CDR2 as LQKENI.

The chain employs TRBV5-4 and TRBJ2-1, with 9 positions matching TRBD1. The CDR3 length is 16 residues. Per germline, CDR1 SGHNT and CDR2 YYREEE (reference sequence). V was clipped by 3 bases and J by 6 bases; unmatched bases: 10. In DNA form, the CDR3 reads TGTGCCAGCAGCTGGGAGGGACAGGGATTGATCAATGAGCAGTTCTTC. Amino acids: CASSWEGQGLINEQFF.

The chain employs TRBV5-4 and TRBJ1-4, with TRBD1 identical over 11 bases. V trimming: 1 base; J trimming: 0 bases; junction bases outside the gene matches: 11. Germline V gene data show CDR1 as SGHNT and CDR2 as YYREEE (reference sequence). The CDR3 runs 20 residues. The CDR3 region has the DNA TGTGCCAGCAGCTTGTCTCCGGACAGGGGGCTCGGGGCAACTAATGAAAAACTGTTTTTT. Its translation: CASSLSPDRGLGATNEKLFF.

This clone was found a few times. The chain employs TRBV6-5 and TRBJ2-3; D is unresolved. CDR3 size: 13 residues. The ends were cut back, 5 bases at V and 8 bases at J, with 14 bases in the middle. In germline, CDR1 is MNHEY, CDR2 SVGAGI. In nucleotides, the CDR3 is TGTGCCAGCAGTATAACAAGGACGGGTACGCAGTATTTT. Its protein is CASSITRTGTQYF.

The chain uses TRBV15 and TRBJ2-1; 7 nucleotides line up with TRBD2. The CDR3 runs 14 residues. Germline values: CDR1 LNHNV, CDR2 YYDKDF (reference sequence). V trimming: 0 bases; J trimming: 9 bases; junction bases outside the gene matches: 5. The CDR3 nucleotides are TGTGCCACCAGCAGAGAGGGAGGGACGAGTGAGCAGTTCTTC. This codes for CATSREGGTSEQFF. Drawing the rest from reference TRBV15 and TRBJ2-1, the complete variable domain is DAMVIQNPRYQVTQFGKPVTLSCSQTLNHNVMYWYQQKSSQAPKLLFHYYDKDFNNEADTPDNFQSRRPNTSFCFLDIRSPGLGDTAMYLCATSREGGTSEQFFGPGTRLTVL.

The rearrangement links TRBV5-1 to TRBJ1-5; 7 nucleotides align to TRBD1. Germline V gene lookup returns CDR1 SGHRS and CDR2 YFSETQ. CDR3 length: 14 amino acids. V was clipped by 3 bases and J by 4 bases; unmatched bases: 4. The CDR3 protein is CASSWTGLNQPQHF. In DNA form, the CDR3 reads TGCGCCAGCAGCTGGACAGGTCTTAATCAGCCCCAGCATTTT.

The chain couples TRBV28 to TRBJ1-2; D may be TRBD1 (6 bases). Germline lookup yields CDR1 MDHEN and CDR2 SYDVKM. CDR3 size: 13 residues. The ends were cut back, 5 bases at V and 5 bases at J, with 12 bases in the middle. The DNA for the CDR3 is TGTGCCAGCAGTAGAACCGACAGGTATGGCTACACCTTC. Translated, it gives CASSRTDRYGYTF.

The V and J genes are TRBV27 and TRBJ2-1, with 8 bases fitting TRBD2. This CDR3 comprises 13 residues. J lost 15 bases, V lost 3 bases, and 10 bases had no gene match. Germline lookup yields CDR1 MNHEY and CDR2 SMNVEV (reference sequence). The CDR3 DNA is TGTGCCAGCAGTTTCTCGCGGGGGGCCACGACGTTCTTC. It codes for CASSFSRGATTFF.

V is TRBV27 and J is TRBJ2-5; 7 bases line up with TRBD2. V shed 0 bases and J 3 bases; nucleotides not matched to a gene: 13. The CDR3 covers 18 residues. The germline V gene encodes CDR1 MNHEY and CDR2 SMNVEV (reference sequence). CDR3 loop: CASSLSGGTYSIKETQYF. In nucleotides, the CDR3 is TGTGCCAGCAGTTTATCGGGAGGGACCTACTCAATAAAAGAGACCCAGTACTTC.